These 26 T cell receptor beta chains originate from one sample sequenced in a study of cytomegalovirus exposure and HLA in healthy donors. It was with 60 Vbeta and 13 Jbeta primers that the PCR ran. Here immunoSEQ multiplex PCR was the method, and the copy in TCRdb shows in-frame clones only, minus some. The sample shows roughly 56,000 clones, around 87% of them seen only once. Sequencing was performed on PBMCs. The receptor set was obtained from a man younger than 35 in good health and CMV-seronegative.

The chain has TRBV6-5 and TRBJ1-3; D unclear. The germline V gene encodes CDR1 MNHEY and CDR2 SVGAGI. V shed 2 bases and J shed 8 bases, with 16 bases lying between them. The CDR3 covers 15 residues. The CDR3: CASSYQFFGVDTIYF. The CDR3 DNA sequence: TGTGCCAGCAGTTACCAATTCTTCGGGGTTGACACCATATATTTT.

This rearrangement joins TRBV5-1 to TRBJ2-1, with 9 bases identical to TRBD2. The CDR3 loop spans 15 amino acids. The V gene's germline CDR1 is SGHRS and CDR2 YFSETQ. After removal of 3 bases from V and 7 bases from J, the junction contained 8 bases not matched to a gene. The CDR3 nucleotides read TGCGCCAGCAGCTCGGCGGGGGGGCTGGAAAATGAGCAGTTCTTC. It translates to CASSSAGGLENEQFF. Based on the CDR3 plus reference TRBV5-1 and TRBJ2-1, the full variable domain is KAGVTQTPRYLIKTRGQQVTLSCSPISGHRSVSWYQQTPGQGLQFLFEYFSETQRNKGNFPGRFSGRQFSNSRSEMNVSTLELGDSALYLCASSSAGGLENEQFFGPGTRLTVL.

This chain uses TRBV6-4 with TRBJ1-6; 7 bases match TRBD1. CDR3 length: 15 amino acids. V was clipped by 4 bases and J by 6 bases; unmatched bases: 6. Germline CDR1 MRHNA, CDR2 SNTAGT. For the CDR3, the DNA is TGTGCCAGCAGTGCCACCGGGACAGCTAATTCACCCCTCCACTTT. Translating it yields CASSATGTANSPLHF.

V usage is TRBV4-1 and J usage is TRBJ1-1, with D tentatively TRBD1 (5 bases). Germline V gene data show CDR1 as MGHRA and CDR2 as YSYEKL. The CDR3 sequence is 13 residues long. Trimming left V 3 bases short and J 1 base short, with 6 bases between. This CDR3 is CASSQGGNTEAFF. As DNA, the CDR3 is TGCGCCAGCAGCCAGGGGGGGAACACTGAAGCTTTCTTT.

This sequence joins TRBV10-2 and TRBJ2-1; D not certain. This CDR3 is built from 15 residues. V was trimmed by 3 bases and J by 3 bases, leaving 12 bases between them. The V gene's germline CDR1 is WSHSY and CDR2 SAAADI. CDR3 residues: CASSEFLGSYNEQFF. DNA of the CDR3: TGCGCCAGCAGTGAATTCCTGGGCAGCTACAATGAGCAGTTCTTC.

The chain links TRBV7-8 to TRBJ1-3; no firm D call. The CDR3 is 15 amino acids. V was trimmed by 2 bases and J by 0 bases, leaving 8 bases between them. Germline-derived CDR1 and CDR2 are SGHVS and FQNEAQ. CDR3 in DNA: TGTGCCAGCAGCTTACACATGCCCTCTGGAAACACCATATATTTT. Translated: CASSLHMPSGNTIYF.

The chain is built from TRBV5-4 and TRBJ2-5; D perhaps matches TRBD2 (5 bases). The CDR3 consists of 14 residues. The germline CDR1 and CDR2 sequences are SGHNT and YYREEE (reference sequence). Trimming removed 3 bases at V and 4 bases at J, with 13 bases between. CDR3 residues: CASSSLGGRETQYF. The CDR3 nucleotides are TGTGCCAGCAGCTCCCTAGGAGGCCGAGAGACCCAGTACTTC.

This clone has just a few counts. This rearrangement joins TRBV6-5 to TRBJ2-3; 10 nucleotides line up with TRBD1. Germline lookup yields CDR1 MNHEY and CDR2 SVGAGI. The ends lost 7 bases at V and 7 bases at J; junction bases unmatched: 5. The CDR3 is 13 residues long. CDR3 in amino acids: CASTRTGGNTQYF. For the CDR3, the DNA is TGTGCCAGCACCCGGACAGGGGGAAATACGCAGTATTTT.

This chain joins TRBV4-2 and TRBJ1-5, with 9 nucleotides matching TRBD1. CDR1 is LGHNA, CDR2 YNFKEQ, per germline. Trimming took 0 bases from V and 7 from J; bases not matched to a gene: 7. The CDR3 runs 16 residues. The CDR3 reads CASSQEPGQGRQPQHF. DNA for the CDR3: TGTGCCAGCAGCCAAGAACCGGGACAGGGACGGCAGCCCCAGCATTTT.

J is TRBJ2-3 and V is TRBV7-8; 10 nucleotides match TRBD2. This CDR3 is 16 amino acids long. Germline-derived CDR1 and CDR2 are SGHVS and FQNEAQ. The J segment lost 6 bases and the V segment lost 7 bases, leaving 13 bases of the junction unmatched. The CDR3 nucleotides are TGTGCCAGCAACCTAAATACTAGCGGGGACTTCGATACGCAGTATTTT. As protein: CASNLNTSGDFDTQYF.

The rearrangement joins TRBV6-4 to TRBJ2-5; TRBD2 matches 10 bases. The J call is uncertain, as TRBJ2-7 better fits the DNA end. The CDR3 loop spans 15 amino acids. Germline loops: CDR1 MRHNA, CDR2 SNTAGT. Here the CDR3 reads CASSGLAGPSYEQYF. Written as DNA, the CDR3 is TGTGCCAGCAGTGGACTAGCGGGCCCTTCCTACGAGCAGTACTTC.

This chain's CDR3 is CASSSEGSGNQPQHF. The CDR3 DNA reads TGCGCCAGCAGCTCCGAAGGGAGTGGCAATCAGCCCCAGCATTTT. The chain uses TRBV5-1 and TRBJ1-5; D ambiguous. In germline, CDR1 is SGHRS, CDR2 YFSETQ. V lost 3 bases and J 2 bases, leaving 12 bases between the germline ends. The CDR3 has 15 residues.

This rearrangement joins TRBV6-5 to TRBJ1-2; weak D call: TRBD1 (6 bases). Germline V gives CDR1 MNHEY, CDR2 SVGAGI. Between the trimmed V and J ends, which lost 2 bases and 4 bases, there was a span of 11 bases. This CDR3 spans 14 amino acids. This CDR3 is CASSYADRSYGYTF. In nucleotides, the CDR3 is TGTGCCAGCAGTTACGCCGACAGGTCCTATGGCTACACCTTC.

The J gene is TRBJ2-7, the V gene TRBV6-5; 11 nucleotides line up with TRBD1. Germline loops: CDR1 MNHEY, CDR2 SVGAGI. The CDR3 is 16 residues long. V was clipped by 3 bases and J by 4 bases; unmatched bases: 8. The CDR3 DNA reads TGTGCCAGCAGTTATAGGGGGGGACAGGGGGGTTACGAGCAGTACTTC. Its translation is CASSYRGGQGGYEQYF.

The chain couples TRBV27 to TRBJ1-2; 7 nucleotides align to TRBD1. J gave up 8 bases and V 4 bases, and 7 bases lay outside the gene matches. The CDR3 has 13 residues. CDR1 MNHEY and CDR2 SMNVEV come from the germline V gene (reference sequence). The CDR3 DNA reads as TGTGCCAGCAGTTCGACAGACAGGGAAGGCTACACCTTC. It encodes CASSSTDREGYTF.

The chain joins TRBV19 to TRBJ2-2, with D perhaps TRBD1 (5 bases). The germline gives CDR1 LNHDA, CDR2 SQIVND (reference sequence). V dropped 10 bases and J dropped 6 bases, with 12 bases sitting between them. The length of the CDR3 is 12 residues. DNA of the CDR3: TGTGCCACCCACTTAGGGGCCGGGGAGCTGTTTTTT. Amino acid sequence: CATHLGAGELFF.

This chain joins TRBV30 and TRBJ2-3; D possibly corresponds to TRBD2 (5 bases). This CDR3 is built from 11 residues. Trimming removed 7 bases at V and 1 base at J, with 6 bases between. Germline-derived CDR1 and CDR2 are GTSNPN and SVGIG (reference sequence). The CDR3 loop reads CAFGGTDTQYF. Here the CDR3 DNA reads TGTGCCTTCGGGGGCACAGATACGCAGTATTTT.

This sequence joins TRBV10-1 and TRBJ2-7; TRBD1 might be the D (5 bases). Germline assignment: CDR1 WNHNN and CDR2 SYGVQD (reference sequence). V lost 0 bases, J lost 6 bases, and 9 bases lay in between. CDR3 length: 13 amino acids. This chain's CDR3 is CASSESRGREQYF. The CDR3 DNA sequence: TGCGCCAGCAGTGAGTCTAGGGGTCGCGAGCAGTACTTC.

This chain connects TRBV27 to TRBJ2-7; 7 positions agree with TRBD1. Germline-derived CDR1 and CDR2 are MNHEY and SMNVEV (reference sequence). The V gene end was trimmed by 2 bases and the J gene end by 3 bases; junction bases not matched to a gene: 4. CDR3 length: 14 amino acids. The DNA of the CDR3 is TGTGCCAGCAGTTTACCCCAGGGGGTCTACGAGCAGTACTTC. Its translation is CASSLPQGVYEQYF.

The J gene is TRBJ2-1, the V gene TRBV27; perhaps TRBD2 as D (5 bases). Germline CDR1 is MNHEY and CDR2 is SMNVEV (reference sequence). The V end was cut by 10 bases, the J end by 9 bases, with 13 bases between. This CDR3 has 11 amino acids. CDR3 nucleotides: TGTGCCACCGCGATGGGGAGTGAGCAGTTCTTC. It translates to CATAMGSEQFF.

The chain carries TRBV5-1 and TRBJ2-1; D not resolved. The CDR3 sequence is 11 residues long. Deletions cut 4 bases from V and 8 bases from J, with 7 bases between. In germline, CDR1 is SGHRS, CDR2 YFSETQ. The chain's CDR3 is CASSVRDEQFF. DNA of the CDR3: TGCGCCAGCAGCGTCCGGGATGAGCAGTTCTTC.

This rearrangement joins TRBV30 to TRBJ1-4; maybe TRBD1 (5 bases). Looked up from germline, CDR1 is GTSNPN and CDR2 is SVGIG (reference sequence). V was cut by 3 bases and J by 7 bases, with 9 bases left in between. The CDR3 runs 12 residues. The CDR3 spells CAWSPGGEKLFF. CDR3 nucleotides: TGTGCCTGGAGCCCGGGGGGTGAAAAACTGTTTTTT.

Points on this clone: At one end the junction does not follow the germline gene, possibly because of a read error. The CDR3 loop reads CASSRPGAQGPVF. DNA for the CDR3: TGCGCCAGCAGCCGACCTGGGGCACAGGGACCTGTGTTT. The chain couples TRBV4-1 to TRBJ2-4; TRBD1 is a possible D gene (6 bases). This CDR3 region has 13 residues. In germline, CDR1 is MGHRA, CDR2 YSYEKL.

The V gene is TRBV11-3, the J gene TRBJ2-3, with 7 bases matching TRBD1. CDR1 is SGHNT and CDR2 is YENEEA in the germline V gene. The CDR3 contains 15 residues. J lost 5 bases, V lost 2 bases, and 7 bases had no gene match. The CDR3 coding sequence is TGTGCCAGCAGCTTACAGGGGGACCTGAGAGATACGCAGTATTTT. It codes for CASSLQGDLRDTQYF.

The gene calls are TRBV7-2 and TRBJ2-1; D is uncertain. The length of the CDR3 is 13 residues. V lost 2 bases, J lost 6 bases, and 8 bases lay in between. The germline V gene has CDR1 SGHTA and CDR2 FQGNSA. The CDR3 loop is CASSLPTFNEQFF. The CDR3 nucleotides read TGTGCCAGCAGCTTACCAACATTCAATGAGCAGTTCTTC.

This clone was seen a handful of times. This chain links TRBV5-6 with TRBJ1-2, with TRBD1 as a possible D gene (5 bases). CDR1 SGHDT and CDR2 YYEEEE come from the germline V gene. Deletions cut 0 bases from V and 4 bases from J, with 10 bases between. This CDR3 spans 14 amino acids. This CDR3 is CASSLVGVGYGYTF. CDR3 coding DNA: TGTGCCAGCAGCTTGGTAGGGGTGGGCTATGGCTACACCTTC.